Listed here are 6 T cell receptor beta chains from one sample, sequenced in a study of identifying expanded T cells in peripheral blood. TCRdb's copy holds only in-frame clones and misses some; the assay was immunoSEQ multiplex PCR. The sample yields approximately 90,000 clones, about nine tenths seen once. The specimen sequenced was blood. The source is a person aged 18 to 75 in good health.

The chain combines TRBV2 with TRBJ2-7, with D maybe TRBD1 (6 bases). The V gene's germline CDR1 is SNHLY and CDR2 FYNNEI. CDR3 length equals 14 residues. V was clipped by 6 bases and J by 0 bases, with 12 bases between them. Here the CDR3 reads CASRGQSSSYEQYF. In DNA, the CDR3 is TGTGCCAGCAGGGGACAATCGAGCTCCTACGAGCAGTACTTC.

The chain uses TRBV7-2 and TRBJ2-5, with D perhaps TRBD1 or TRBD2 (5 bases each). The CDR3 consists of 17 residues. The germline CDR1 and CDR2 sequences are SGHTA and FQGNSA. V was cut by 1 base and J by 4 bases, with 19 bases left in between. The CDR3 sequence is CASSLDRFGGMRETQYF. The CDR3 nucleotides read TGTGCCAGCAGCTTAGATCGATTTGGGGGAATGAGAGAGACCCAGTACTTC.

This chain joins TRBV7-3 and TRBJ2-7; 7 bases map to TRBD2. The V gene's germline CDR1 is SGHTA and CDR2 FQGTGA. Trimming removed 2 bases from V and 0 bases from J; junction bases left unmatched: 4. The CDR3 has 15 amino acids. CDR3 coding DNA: TGTGCCAGCAGCTTATTGGCGGGGGACTCCTACGAGCAGTACTTC. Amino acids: CASSLLAGDSYEQYF.

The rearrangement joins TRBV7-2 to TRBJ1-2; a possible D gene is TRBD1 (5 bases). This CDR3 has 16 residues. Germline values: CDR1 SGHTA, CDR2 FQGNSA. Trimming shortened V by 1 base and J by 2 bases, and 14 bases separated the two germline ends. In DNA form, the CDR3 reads TGTGCCAGCAGCTTAGACAGGATGGGACTCAACTATGGCTACACCTTC. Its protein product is CASSLDRMGLNYGYTF.

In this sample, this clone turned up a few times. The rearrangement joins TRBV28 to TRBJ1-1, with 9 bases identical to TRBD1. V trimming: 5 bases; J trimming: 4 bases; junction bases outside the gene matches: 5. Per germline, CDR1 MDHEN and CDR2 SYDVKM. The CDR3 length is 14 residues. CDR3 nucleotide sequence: TGTGCCAGCAGTGCCCAGACAGGGGGCACTGAAGCTTTCTTT. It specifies CASSAQTGGTEAFF.

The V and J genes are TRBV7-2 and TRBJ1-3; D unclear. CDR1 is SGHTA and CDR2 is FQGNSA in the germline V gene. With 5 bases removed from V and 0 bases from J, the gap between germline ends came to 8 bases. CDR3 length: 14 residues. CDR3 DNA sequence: TGTGCCAGCAGCGAGGAGATCTCTGGAAACACCATATATTTT. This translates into CASSEEISGNTIYF.